This T cell receptor beta chain was recorded in a study of control samples from healthy donors and cancer patients. Clones were sequenced by immunoSEQ multiplex PCR, and TCRdb holds only the in-frame ones, with some missing. Seen here are approximately 140,000 clones, 92% observed once, and the top ten hold approximately 11%. Germline V lookup: CDR1 MGHRA, CDR2 YSYEKL. The trim removed 1 base at V and 7 bases at J, leaving 9 bases unmatched. The CDR3 sequence is 18 residues long. Specimen: blood. The chain carries TRBV4-1 and TRBJ2-1, with TRBD2 matching over 14 bases. The origin of this receptor is a man aged 30 to 45 in good health. CDR3 DNA: TGCGCCAGCAGCCAAGGACAAAGTAGACTAGCGGGAGGGAATGAGCAGTTCTTC. The encoded protein is CASSQGQSRLAGGNEQFF.